This T cell receptor beta chain appears in the sequencing data of a study of OX40 agonist ivuxolimab in advanced cancers. Trimming left V 0 bases short and J 4 bases short, with 3 bases between. Germline CDR1 and CDR2: DFQATT and SNEGSKA (reference sequence). The CDR3 is 11 residues long. Of note for this clone: Antigen unknown. Other DNA variants within this sample encode the same CDR3.

Method: immunoSEQ multiplex PCR; TCRdb's copy keeps in-frame clones and lacks some. The sample includes over 80,000 clones, more than 85% of them seen just once. Overall study findings and caveats: Some nonresponders additionally presented with little normalized T-cell clonal expansion.

The chain couples TRBV20-1 to TRBJ1-2; D gene ambiguous. The sample in question was CD4+ or CD8+ T cells sorted from blood, obtained in a trial of the OX40 agonist ivuxolimab. This sequence originates from an adult with an advanced solid tumor such as melanoma, head and neck, liver or kidney cancer. The CDR3 bases are TGCAGTGCTAGAGATCTCTATGGCTACACCTTC. It is translated as CSARDLYGYTF.